These 27 T cell receptor beta chains were sequenced from one sample in a study of patients and donors after allogeneic stem cell transplantation. In TCRdb, the RT-PCR reads were re-called with MiXCR into one record per CDR3 protein. The sample shows over 150,000 distinct CDR3 sequences, 30% of them seen only once. Sequencing was carried out using blood, either unsorted or a sorted T cell fraction (not recorded which). These receptors originate from a human donor who was either an allogeneic HSCT recipient or a stem cell or donor lymphocyte infusion donor (not recorded which). It is not recorded whose cells these are; they may come from a transplant donor.

The J gene is TRBJ2-3, the V gene TRBV4-3; 10 positions agree with TRBD2. The CDR3 extends over 15 amino acids. Unmatched junction bases numbered 9, after V lost 7 bases and J lost 5 bases. Germline values: CDR1 LGHNA, CDR2 YSLEER. CDR3 sequence (DNA): TGCGCCAGCAAACCGGGACTAGCGTCTGGAGATACGCAGTATTTT. Protein sequence: CASKPGLASGDTQYF.

The chain has TRBV6-2 or TRBV6-3 and TRBJ2-5; maybe TRBD2 (6 bases). The germline V and J ends were trimmed by 6 bases and 4 bases, with 12 bases remaining between them. The CDR3 runs 13 residues. Germline CDR1 reads MNHEY; CDR2 reads SVGEGT. CDR3 amino acids: CASSGTPPETQYF. As DNA, the CDR3 is TGTGCCAGCAGCGGGACTCCCCCAGAGACCCAGTACTTC.

The chain links TRBV16 to TRBJ1-2; D remains unclear. Trimming removed 0 bases from V and 4 bases from J, with 12 bases in between. Germline CDR1 is KGHSY and CDR2 is FQNENV. The CDR3 runs to 15 residues. CDR3 DNA: TGTGCCAGCAGCCAATCGCCGGGCCAAGGCTATGGCTACACCTTC. It is translated as CASSQSPGQGYGYTF.

V and J are TRBV20-1 and TRBJ2-3; 9 nucleotides align to TRBD2. This CDR3 comprises 13 residues. With 2 bases clipped from V and 4 bases from J, the junction kept 1 base outside the gene matches. CDR1 is DFQATT and CDR2 is SNEGSKA in the germline V gene (reference sequence). The chain's CDR3 is CSARLAGPDTQYF. In nucleotides, the CDR3 is TGCAGTGCTAGACTAGCGGGACCAGATACGCAGTATTTT.

The sample holds one count of this clonotype. V gene TRBV28 combines with J gene TRBJ2-7; 9 bases agree with TRBD2. J gave up 3 bases and V 2 bases, and 11 bases lay outside the gene matches. Per the germline V gene, CDR1 is MDHEN and CDR2 is SYDVKM. This CDR3 has 17 amino acids. The CDR3 protein is CASSLVTSGLRNYEQYF. CDR3 in DNA: TGTGCCAGCAGTTTAGTGACTAGCGGACTTAGAAACTACGAGCAGTACTTC. Full variable domain (outside the CDR3, taken from reference TRBV28 and TRBJ2-7): DVKVTQSSRYLVKRTGEKVFLECVQDMDHENMFWYRQDPGLGLRLIYFSYDVKMKEKGDIPEGYSVSREKKERFSLILESASTNQTSMYLCASSLVTSGLRNYEQYFGPGTRLTVT.

V and J are TRBV4-2 and TRBJ2-7; 10 positions match TRBD1. CDR1 LGHNA and CDR2 YNFKEQ come from the germline V gene. CDR3 length: 16 residues. Trimming cost V 0 bases and J 6 bases; bases outside gene matches: 8. The DNA of the CDR3 is TGTGCCAGCAGCCAAGATTACAGACAGGGGGCTGCCGAGCAGTACTTC. Translated: CASSQDYRQGAAEQYF.

This clonotype was counted between two and nine times. This chain uses TRBV10-3 with TRBJ1-4; D gene ambiguous. The CDR3 loop spans 15 amino acids. Trimming pared 2 bases from V and 6 bases from J, leaving 13 bases between. CDR1 is ENHRY, CDR2 SYGVKD, per germline. CDR3 nucleotides: TGTGCCATCAGTGAGGAAGACACCCGATATGAAAAACTGTTTTTT. Translating gives CAISEEDTRYEKLFF.

This clonotype has ten or more counts. V and J are TRBV6-6 and TRBJ1-5; D call uncertain. Trimming took 6 bases from V and 6 from J, leaving 12 bases between them. CDR3 size: 13 residues. Germline lookup yields CDR1 MNHNY and CDR2 SVGAGI (reference sequence). This CDR3 reads CASRLWIAQPQHF. CDR3 in DNA: TGTGCCAGCAGGCTTTGGATAGCTCAGCCCCAGCATTTT.

The gene calls are TRBV24-1 and TRBJ2-2; 8 nucleotides match TRBD1. The CDR3 has 15 amino acids. The J segment lost 6 bases and the V segment lost 3 bases, leaving 5 bases of the junction unmatched. The germline V gene has CDR1 KGHDR and CDR2 SFDVKD. The DNA for the CDR3 is TGTGCCACCAGTGATCTGACAGGGGAGCCCGGGGAGCTGTTTTTT. Translated: CATSDLTGEPGELFF.

This clonotype has a count of ten or more. This chain connects TRBV21-1 to TRBJ1-5; TRBD1, the D gene given by the table, was not confirmed from the DNA. TRBV21-1 is a pseudogene. The CDR3 extends over 14 amino acids. The CDR3 DNA reads TGTGCCAGCACCTTGACAGGAGATAATCAGCCCCAGCATTTT. It encodes CASTLTGDNQPQHF.

CDR3 loop: CASIPVSGELFF. For the CDR3, the DNA is TGTGCCAGCATACCGGTATCCGGGGAGCTGTTTTTT. This chain joins TRBV2 and TRBJ2-2; D unresolved. With 7 bases removed from V and 6 bases from J, the gap between germline ends came to 9 bases. This CDR3 region has 12 residues. In germline, CDR1 is SNHLY, CDR2 FYNNEI.

CDR3 sequence: CASSLTSGPYEQYF. The CDR3 DNA follows: TGTGCCAGCAGCCTGACTAGCGGCCCCTACGAGCAGTACTTC. V usage is TRBV7-9 and J usage is TRBJ2-7; TRBD2 agrees at 9 bases. CDR3 length: 14 amino acids. The J segment lost 2 bases and the V segment lost 5 bases, leaving 4 bases of the junction unmatched. Germline assignment: CDR1 SEHNR and CDR2 FQNEAQ (reference sequence).

This clonotype was recorded at least ten times. CDR3 protein: CSVETRGQGYSNQPQHF. The CDR3 DNA reads as TGCAGCGTTGAAACGCGAGGACAGGGTTATAGCAATCAGCCCCAGCATTTT. The J gene is TRBJ1-5, the V gene TRBV29-1; the match to TRBD1 covers 8 bases. The germline CDR1 and CDR2 sequences are SQVTM and ANQGSEA. Unmatched junction bases numbered 9, after V lost 2 bases and J lost 0 bases. This CDR3 has 17 residues.

The chain combines TRBV21-1 with TRBJ2-5; the DNA was not used to check the table's D call, TRBD2. TRBV21-1 is a pseudogene segment. The CDR3 runs 18 residues. The DNA for the CDR3 is TGTGCCAGCAGCAAGGGACTAGCGGGAGTTCCTTCTCAAGAGACCCAGTACTTC. Translation: CASSKGLAGVPSQETQYF.

This clonotype was seen a handful of times. This chain connects TRBV28 to TRBJ2-7; the match to TRBD2 covers 10 bases. CDR1 is MDHEN, CDR2 SYDVKM, per germline. V lost 2 bases, J lost 10 bases, and 11 bases stayed unmatched. This CDR3 comprises 15 residues. The CDR3 protein is CASSLSPSGSGEQYF. The CDR3 DNA is TGTGCCAGCAGTTTAAGCCCTAGCGGGAGTGGGGAACAGTACTTC.

The chain has TRBV5-6 and TRBJ2-2; D ambiguous. The germline V gene encodes CDR1 SGHDT and CDR2 YYEEEE. V dropped 0 bases and J dropped 6 bases, with 3 bases sitting between them. CDR3 length: 12 residues. CDR3 protein: CASSLDPGELFF. The CDR3 DNA follows: TGTGCCAGCAGCTTGGATCCCGGGGAGCTGTTTTTT.

This rearrangement joins TRBV21-1 to TRBJ2-2; TRBD2 was called by the table and not checked on the DNA. TRBV21-1 constitutes a pseudogene. The CDR3 loop spans 15 amino acids. CDR3 loop: CASSKKGEDTGELFF. The CDR3 DNA reads TGTGCCAGCAGCAAAAAAGGGGAGGACACCGGGGAGCTGTTTTTT.

Regarding this clonotype: Given a much more abundant clone one base away, this may be a read error. The chain uses TRBV14 and TRBJ2-1, with D possibly TRBD2 on 5 matching bases. CDR1 SGHDN and CDR2 FVKESK come from the germline V gene. The CDR3 runs to 11 residues. Trimming stripped 6 bases from V and 7 bases from J, with 7 bases between. The CDR3 DNA reads as TGTGCCAGCAGTTCGGGGAATGAGCAGTTCTTC. Its translation: CASSSGNEQFF.

This clonotype was seen a handful of times. The CDR3 region is CASSVVGENNEQFF. The CDR3 DNA reads TGTGCCAGCAGCGTAGTTGGAGAAAACAATGAGCAGTTCTTC. This chain links TRBV9 with TRBJ2-1; D gene uncertain. CDR3 size: 14 residues. Germline V lookup: CDR1 SGDLS, CDR2 YYNGEE. Trimming took off 0 bases at V and 5 bases at J, with 9 bases between the two ends.

This chain links TRBV18 with TRBJ2-7, with D tentatively TRBD1 (6 bases). V was shortened by 1 base and J by 2 bases, with 21 bases between the two germline ends. The CDR3 length is 18 residues. CDR1 and CDR2 (germline): KGHSH, LQKENI. The CDR3: CASSPQSGTGTLTYEQYF. The CDR3 DNA is TGTGCCAGCTCACCACAAAGCGGAACCGGGACACTAACCTACGAGCAGTACTTC. The whole variable domain, filled in from reference TRBV18 and TRBJ2-7, reads NAGVMQNPRHLVRRRGQEARLRCSPMKGHSHVYWYRQLPEEGLKFMVYLQKENIIDESGMPKERFSAEFPKEGPSILRIQQVVRGDSAAYFCASSPQSGTGTLTYEQYFGPGTRLTVT.

This chain links TRBV28 with TRBJ2-7; maybe TRBD1 (5 bases). Germline values: CDR1 MDHEN, CDR2 SYDVKM. The ends were cut back, 8 bases at V and 4 bases at J, with 24 bases in the middle. This CDR3 is built from 16 residues. CDR3 in amino acids: CASSLLWGRQFYEQYF. The CDR3 DNA reads as TGTGCCAGCTCACTTCTCTGGGGCAGACAATTTTACGAGCAGTACTTC.

This clonotype has just a few counts. CDR3 bases: TGTGCCAGCAGCTATACTTTTGAGGGAGTCAATGAGCAGTTCTTC. This sequence encodes CASSYTFEGVNEQFF. This chain joins TRBV7-9 and TRBJ2-1; D is possibly TRBD2 (5 bases). V dropped 4 bases and J dropped 6 bases, with 16 bases sitting between them. The CDR3 totals 15 residues. Germline V gives CDR1 SEHNR, CDR2 FQNEAQ (reference sequence).

In its sample, this clonotype was seen a few times. This chain uses TRBV6-5 with TRBJ2-7; the match to TRBD1 covers 9 bases. This CDR3 spans 16 amino acids. V lost 0 bases, J lost 0 bases, and 3 bases stayed unmatched. CDR1 is MNHEY and CDR2 is SVGAGI in the germline V gene. As DNA, the CDR3 is TGTGCCAGCAGTTACTCGCGACAGGGGGGCTCCTACGAGCAGTACTTC. Residues: CASSYSRQGGSYEQYF.

The chain joins TRBV6-2 or TRBV6-3 to TRBJ1-5; tentatively, D is TRBD1 (6 bases). This CDR3 comprises 14 residues. Trimming took 7 bases from V and 1 from J, leaving 11 bases between them. Germline CDR1 and CDR2: MNHEY and SVGEGT. The CDR3 nucleotides are TGTGCCAGCAAATGGACAGCCAGCAATCAGCCCCAGCATTTT. Residues: CASKWTASNQPQHF.

The V gene is TRBV9, the J gene TRBJ2-1; tentative D call: TRBD2 (5 bases). V was shortened by 0 bases and J by 3 bases, with 7 bases between the two germline ends. Per germline, CDR1 SGDLS and CDR2 YYNGEE. The CDR3 spans 14 residues. The CDR3 protein is CASSVAGFYNEQFF. CDR3 in DNA: TGTGCCAGCAGCGTAGCGGGATTCTACAATGAGCAGTTCTTC.

This clonotype has a count of ten or more. This chain uses TRBV5-1 with TRBJ1-1; D is unclear. V was trimmed by 0 bases and J by 3 bases, leaving 9 bases between them. Germline CDR1 and CDR2: SGHRS and YFSETQ. The CDR3 spans 14 residues. The CDR3, as DNA: TGCGCCAGCAGCTTGGCGAGGAGAGACACTGAAGCTTTCTTT. Its protein is CASSLARRDTEAFF.

This clonotype has more than one count but fewer than ten. The chain has TRBV20-1 and TRBJ1-1; perhaps TRBD1 as D (5 bases). The CDR3 is made up of 14 amino acids. The V gene's germline CDR1 is DFQATT and CDR2 SNEGSKA (reference sequence). V was shortened by 1 base and J by 0 bases, with 9 bases between the two germline ends. CDR3 sequence reads: CSARAWDVNTEAFF. The CDR3, as DNA: TGCAGTGCTAGAGCCTGGGACGTGAACACTGAAGCTTTCTTT.